These 17 T cell receptor beta chains were sequenced from one sample in a study of OX40 agonist ivuxolimab in advanced cancers. TCRdb keeps only in-frame clones here, not all; method: immunoSEQ multiplex PCR. The sample holds fewer than 75,000 clones; roughly 91% are singletons and the top ten take approximately 0.8%. The specimen was CD4+ or CD8+ T cells sorted from blood, collected in a trial of the OX40 agonist ivuxolimab. The receptors come from an adult with an advanced solid tumor such as melanoma, head and neck, liver or kidney cancer.

The rearrangement links TRBV20-1 to TRBJ2-3; D is possibly TRBD2 (5 bases). V lost 3 bases to trimming and J lost 5 bases, with 6 bases between them. This CDR3 spans 11 amino acids. Per germline, CDR1 DFQATT and CDR2 SNEGSKA (reference sequence). CDR3 region: CSASAGDTQYF. The CDR3 DNA is TGCAGTGCTAGTGCGGGAGATACGCAGTATTTT.

This chain connects TRBV14 to TRBJ1-4; 8 bases agree with TRBD1. The CDR3 spans 17 residues. J was trimmed by 8 bases and V by 4 bases; bases with no gene match: 15. CDR1 is SGHDN and CDR2 is FVKESK in the germline V gene. The CDR3 loop is CASSRTGGGFDTEKLFF. CDR3 bases: TGTGCCAGCAGCCGAACAGGGGGTGGGTTCGATACGGAAAAACTGTTTTTT. Full variable domain (rest looked up from reference TRBV14 and TRBJ1-4): EAGVTQFPSHSVIEKGQTVTLRCDPISGHDNLYWYRRVMGKEIKFLLHFVKESKQDESGMPNNRFLAERTGGTYSTLKVQPAELEDSGVYFCASSRTGGGFDTEKLFFGSGTQLSVL.

The chain is built from TRBV6-5 and TRBJ1-2; D gene ambiguous. The V and J ends lost 6 bases and 2 bases respectively, with 4 bases between them. Looked up from germline, CDR1 is MNHEY and CDR2 is SVGAGI. The CDR3 loop spans 11 amino acids. As DNA, the CDR3 is TGTGCCAGCAGAGGGAACTATGGCTACACCTTC. Translation gives CASRGNYGYTF.

This chain links TRBV27 with TRBJ1-1, with unresolved D. CDR3 size: 14 residues. With 8 bases removed from V and 6 bases from J, the gap between germline ends came to 19 bases. Germline CDR1 reads MNHEY; CDR2 reads SMNVEV (reference sequence). The CDR3 protein is CASSITDPGAEAFF. The CDR3 nucleotides read TGTGCCAGCTCGATAACAGACCCTGGTGCTGAAGCTTTCTTT.

This clone was recorded only once. The chain uses TRBV7-2 and TRBJ2-7; D unresolved. Germline assignment: CDR1 SGHTA and CDR2 FQGNSA. The CDR3 covers 15 residues. V lost 2 bases, J lost 0 bases, and 11 bases lay in between. CDR3 in DNA: TGTGCCAGCAGCTTAAGCTGGGTCAGCTCCTACGAGCAGTACTTC. This encodes CASSLSWVSSYEQYF.

The chain combines TRBV19 with TRBJ1-2; the match to TRBD1 covers 7 bases. CDR3 size: 13 residues. CDR1 and CDR2 (germline): LNHDA, SQIVND (reference sequence). V trimming: 8 bases; J trimming: 5 bases; junction bases outside the gene matches: 8. The CDR3 spells CASSYRGVYGYTF. The CDR3 DNA reads TGTGCCAGTTCGTACAGGGGTGTTTATGGCTACACCTTC.

The gene calls are TRBV10-1 and TRBJ2-3; D may be TRBD1 (5 bases). Germline lookup yields CDR1 WNHNN and CDR2 SYGVQD (reference sequence). This CDR3 is 16 amino acids long. Trimming removed 3 bases from V and 0 bases from J, with 13 bases in between. In nucleotides, the CDR3 is TGCGCCAGCAGTGAAGGGGAATTTTCTAGCACAGATACGCAGTATTTT. Its translation is CASSEGEFSSTDTQYF.

This sequence joins TRBV5-6 and TRBJ1-2; TRBD1 might be the D (6 bases). V was pared by 5 bases and J by 6 bases, with 17 bases between. This CDR3 is 14 amino acids long. Germline values: CDR1 SGHDT, CDR2 YYEEEE. The CDR3 DNA is TGTGCCAGCAGTTTCCCACAGGGACTCGATGGCTACACCTTC. It yields the protein CASSFPQGLDGYTF.

This sequence joins TRBV5-1 and TRBJ2-2; TRBD1 matches at 8 bases. CDR1 and CDR2 from the germline V gene are SGHRS and YFSETQ. The CDR3 length is 13 residues. Trimming removed 8 bases from V and 3 bases from J; junction bases left unmatched: 3. This CDR3 is CASHRGDTGELFF. DNA for the CDR3: TGCGCCAGTCACAGGGGGGACACCGGGGAGCTGTTTTTT.

This chain connects TRBV6-6 to TRBJ1-6; no definite D call. CDR3 size: 15 residues. V gave up 2 bases and J gave up 8 bases, with 13 bases separating them. Germline V lookup: CDR1 MNHNY, CDR2 SVGAGI (reference sequence). The CDR3 protein is CASSYGQSTDSPLHF. CDR3 coding DNA: TGTGCCAGCAGTTACGGCCAGTCGACGGATTCACCCCTCCACTTT.

The J gene is TRBJ2-5, the V gene TRBV7-8, with 7 bases identical to TRBD1. The CDR3 totals 14 residues. Germline V gene lookup returns CDR1 SGHVS and CDR2 FQNEAQ. V gave up 5 bases and J gave up 5 bases; unmatched junction bases: 8. The CDR3 here is CASSAQGRQETQYF. CDR3 nucleotides: TGTGCCAGCAGCGCACAGGGGCGCCAGGAGACCCAGTACTTC.

This chain connects TRBV29-1 to TRBJ1-1; 7 nucleotides match TRBD1. Germline lookup yields CDR1 SQVTM and CDR2 ANQGSEA. This CDR3 contains 14 residues. V was clipped by 2 bases and J by 1 base; unmatched bases: 4. CDR3 region: CSVENQGGNTEAFF. CDR3 DNA: TGCAGCGTTGAAAATCAGGGGGGGAACACTGAAGCTTTCTTT.

V usage is TRBV5-8 and J usage is TRBJ1-2; no reliable D call. Germline lookup yields CDR1 SGHTS and CDR2 YDEGEE. This CDR3 is built from 14 residues. Trimming took 2 bases from V and 4 from J, leaving 12 bases between them. CDR3 nucleotides: TGTGCCAGCAGCTTTCGTCCTGATGGCTATGGCTACACCTTC. This translates into CASSFRPDGYGYTF.

The chain couples TRBV7-8 to TRBJ2-3; 9 positions match TRBD2. This CDR3 has 17 amino acids. J gave up 0 bases and V 1 base, and 5 bases lay outside the gene matches. The V gene's germline CDR1 is SGHVS and CDR2 FQNEAQ. CDR3 nucleotides: TGTGCCAGCAGCTTAGGATTAAGCGGGAGGAGCACAGATACGCAGTATTTT. The encoded protein is CASSLGLSGRSTDTQYF.

The chain is built from TRBV7-9 and TRBJ2-5; D is perhaps TRBD1 (6 bases). V gave up 5 bases and J gave up 5 bases, with 21 bases separating them. CDR3 length equals 16 residues. Per germline, CDR1 SEHNR and CDR2 FQNEAQ (reference sequence). The CDR3 sequence: CASSPTLGTRRETQYF. The CDR3 nucleotides read TGTGCCAGCAGCCCGACACTTGGGACAAGGAGGGAGACCCAGTACTTC.

V usage is TRBV25-1 and J usage is TRBJ2-7; D is unclear. Germline V gives CDR1 MGHDK, CDR2 SYGVNS. The CDR3 covers 14 residues. The V end lost 0 bases, the J end lost 3 bases, and 9 bases lay between the germline ends. CDR3: CASSEYFRDYEQYF. The DNA for the CDR3 is TGTGCCAGCAGTGAATATTTTAGGGACTACGAGCAGTACTTC.

The chain is built from TRBV5-1 and TRBJ2-5, with 9 bases aligning to TRBD1. This CDR3 has 16 residues. CDR1 SGHRS and CDR2 YFSETQ come from the germline V gene. The V gene end was trimmed by 3 bases and the J gene end by 5 bases; junction bases not matched to a gene: 11. Here the CDR3 reads CASSSTGGTLWETQYF. Written as DNA, the CDR3 is TGCGCCAGCAGCTCCACAGGGGGCACTTTATGGGAGACCCAGTACTTC.